The next 18 T cell receptor beta chains were all read from a single sample in a study of Ad26.COV2.S vaccination and SARS-CoV-2 variants. Treatment of the sample: 15 to 20 received Ad26.COV2.S at low or high dose, single or two shots; 5 received placebo; per-sample allocation not given. After the first vaccine or placebo injection, samples were drawn on day 63. TCRdb's table, derived via immunoSEQ multiplex PCR, lists solely in-frame clones and lacks some. The table lists about 350,000 clones, around 89% of them singletons. Sequencing was performed on peripheral blood, taken in a trial of Ad26.COV2.S vaccine versus placebo. All receptors come from a person between 18 and 65 years old who received the Ad26.COV2.S COVID-19 vaccine or a placebo.

This chain connects TRBV18 to TRBJ2-3; 10 bases fit TRBD1. Germline V gene data show CDR1 as KGHSH and CDR2 as LQKENI. V gave up 4 bases and J gave up 0 bases; unmatched junction bases: 4. The CDR3 covers 16 residues. The CDR3: CASSLGTGASTDTQYF. In DNA form, the CDR3 reads TGTGCCAGCTCACTAGGGACAGGGGCAAGCACAGATACGCAGTATTTT.

This clone showed up just once. This chain connects TRBV30 to TRBJ1-4; D unclear. Germline-derived CDR1 and CDR2 are GTSNPN and SVGIG (reference sequence). The CDR3 contains 13 residues. CDR3: CGGEKATNEKLFF. The CDR3 DNA is TGTGGAGGAGAGAAAGCAACTAATGAAAAACTGTTTTTT. Drawing the rest from reference TRBV30 and TRBJ1-4, the complete variable domain is SQTIHQWPATLVQPVGSPLSLECTVEGTSNPNLYWYRQAAGRGLQLLFYSVGIGQISSEVPQNLSASRPQDRQFILSSKKLLLSDSGFYLCGGEKATNEKLFFGSGTQLSVL.

The chain joins TRBV7-9 to TRBJ1-1; TRBD1 might be the D (6 bases). The CDR3 has 15 amino acids. With 5 bases removed from V and 0 bases from J, the gap between germline ends came to 13 bases. CDR1 SEHNR and CDR2 FQNEAQ come from the germline V gene (reference sequence). Here the CDR3 DNA reads TGTGCCAGCAGCGTGGTTCAGGGGATGAACACTGAAGCTTTCTTT. Amino acids: CASSVVQGMNTEAFF.

The rearrangement links TRBV3-1 (or the pseudogene TRBV3-2) to TRBJ2-2, with 11 bases fitting TRBD2. Germline V gives CDR1 LGHDT, CDR2 YNNKEL (reference sequence). The CDR3 loop spans 17 amino acids. The V segment lost 6 bases and the J segment 0 bases; nucleotides outside the gene matches: 6. Here the CDR3 reads CASSRTSGRANTGELFF. CDR3 sequence (DNA): TGTGCCAGCAGTCGAACTAGCGGGAGAGCGAACACCGGGGAGCTGTTTTTT.

The CDR3 DNA is TGCAGCGTTGAAGGGTTTAGCGGGAGTCGGGATGAGCAGTTCTTC. Translating it yields CSVEGFSGSRDEQFF. The chain has TRBV29-1 and TRBJ2-1; 9 bases fit TRBD2. V lost 1 base, J lost 8 bases, and 9 bases stayed unmatched. CDR3 length: 15 amino acids. Germline lookup yields CDR1 SQVTM and CDR2 ANQGSEA.

V and J are TRBV28 and TRBJ1-2, with 7 positions matching TRBD1. The CDR3 sequence is 15 residues long. CDR1 and CDR2 (germline): MDHEN, SYDVKM. The junction had 8 bases not matched to a gene; V was cut back by 6 bases and J by 1 base. In DNA form, the CDR3 reads TGTGCCAGCAGCAGTCCTGGGACAGTTAACTATGGCTACACCTTC. Its translation is CASSSPGTVNYGYTF.

The chain uses TRBV2 and TRBJ1-5; no clear D gene. Germline values: CDR1 SNHLY, CDR2 FYNNEI. The CDR3 runs 14 residues. Trimming took off 3 bases at V and 4 bases at J, with 10 bases between the two ends. The CDR3 bases are TGTGCCAGCAGTGAGTTCCGGGTGAATCAGCCCCAGCATTTT. It encodes CASSEFRVNQPQHF.

This clone was recorded once. The chain recombines TRBV19 with TRBJ1-1, with 9 bases fitting TRBD1. The CDR3 totals 13 residues. Per the germline V gene, CDR1 is LNHDA and CDR2 is SQIVND (reference sequence). J gave up 7 bases and V 7 bases, and 7 bases lay outside the gene matches. Written as DNA, the CDR3 is TGTGCCAGTACGAGGACAGGGGCAGGTGAAGCTTTCTTT. Encoded protein: CASTRTGAGEAFF.

The rearrangement uses TRBV7-9 and TRBJ1-3; D gene unclear. Trimming took 1 base from V and 0 from J, leaving 7 bases between them. Germline lookup yields CDR1 SEHNR and CDR2 FQNEAQ (reference sequence). This CDR3 contains 15 residues. Here the CDR3 DNA reads TGTGCCAGCAGCTTAGACGGTTACTCTGGAAACACCATATATTTT. This codes for CASSLDGYSGNTIYF.

This chain joins TRBV12-3 or TRBV12-4 and TRBJ2-5, with D unresolved. The CDR3 consists of 12 residues. The germline V and J ends were trimmed by 5 bases and 5 bases, with 9 bases remaining between them. In nucleotides, the CDR3 is TGTGCCAGCAGTGGCAGGTGGGAGACCCAGTACTTC. Translation: CASSGRWETQYF.

The genes are TRBV19 and TRBJ1-5; a weak D match, TRBD1 (5 bases). Germline assignment: CDR1 LNHDA and CDR2 SQIVND (reference sequence). CDR3 size: 15 residues. Trimming pared 5 bases from V and 1 base from J, leaving 12 bases between. CDR3 loop: CASSPQVNSNQPQHF. The DNA of the CDR3 is TGTGCCAGTAGTCCACAGGTCAACAGCAATCAGCCCCAGCATTTT. Using reference TRBV19 and TRBJ1-5 for the parts outside the CDR3, the full variable domain is DGGITQSPKYLFRKEGQNVTLSCEQNLNHDAMYWYRQDPGQGLRLIYYSQIVNDFQKGDIAEGYSVSREKKESFPLTVTSAQKNPTAFYLCASSPQVNSNQPQHFGDGTRLSIL.

The chain carries TRBV7-2 and TRBJ1-2, with D perhaps TRBD1 (6 bases). Per germline, CDR1 SGHTA and CDR2 FQGNSA. The CDR3 runs 15 residues. V was trimmed by 1 base and J by 4 bases, leaving 13 bases between them. CDR3 bases: TGTGCCAGCAGCTTAGTCCCAGGGGACGCCTATGGCTACACCTTC. The encoded protein is CASSLVPGDAYGYTF.

V and J are TRBV11-1 and TRBJ2-1; TRBD1 might be the D (5 bases). The CDR3 sequence is 14 residues long. Trimming shortened V by 5 bases and J by 6 bases, and 14 bases separated the two germline ends. Germline loops: CDR1 SGHAT, CDR2 FQDESV (reference sequence). The CDR3 nucleotides are TGTGCCAGCAGCGACAGCCTAATGGTCAATGAGCAGTTCTTC. It translates to CASSDSLMVNEQFF.

The gene calls are TRBV6-5 and TRBJ1-1, with TRBD1 matching 10 bases. CDR3 size: 15 residues. The trim removed 5 bases at V and 5 bases at J, leaving 8 bases unmatched. Germline V gene lookup returns CDR1 MNHEY and CDR2 SVGAGI. The CDR3 bases are TGTGCCAGCAGTACCACCGGGACAGGGGTTACTGAAGCTTTCTTT. Its translation is CASSTTGTGVTEAFF.

The CDR3 coding sequence is TGTGCCAGCAGCCCTCCCGGGCTAACCAATAATGAGCAGTTCTTC. The encoded protein is CASSPPGLTNNEQFF. The chain carries TRBV7-9 and TRBJ2-1; D unclear. The V end was cut by 5 bases, the J end by 7 bases, with 18 bases between. This CDR3 has 15 amino acids. Germline values: CDR1 SEHNR, CDR2 FQNEAQ (reference sequence). The whole variable domain, remainder taken from reference TRBV7-9 and TRBJ2-1, is DTGVSQNPRHKITKRGQNVTFRCDPISEHNRLYWYRQTLGQGPEFLTYFQNEAQLEKSRLLSDRFSAERPKGSFSTLEIQRTEQGDSAMYLCASSPPGLTNNEQFFGPGTRLTVL.

The CDR3 DNA reads as TGTGCCAGCACCAGGGGAAGTGAGCAGTTCTTC. It encodes CASTRGSEQFF. The chain couples TRBV7-9 to TRBJ2-1; perhaps TRBD1 as D (6 bases). The V end lost 7 bases, the J end lost 9 bases, and 10 bases lay between the germline ends. CDR1 is SEHNR and CDR2 is FQNEAQ in the germline V gene (reference sequence). The CDR3 runs to 11 residues.

The genes are TRBV7-9 and TRBJ2-6, with D possibly being TRBD1 (5 bases). This CDR3 is 18 amino acids long. Deletions cut 1 base from V and 1 base from J, with 14 bases between. Germline V gene sequence: CDR1 SEHNR, CDR2 FQNEAQ (reference sequence). The CDR3 loop reads CASSLGQGLPSGANVLTF. CDR3 nucleotide sequence: TGTGCCAGCAGCTTAGGTCAGGGTTTACCTTCTGGGGCCAACGTCCTGACTTTC.

V and J are TRBV7-2 and TRBJ2-5; no definite D call. Germline CDR1 SGHTA, CDR2 FQGNSA. Trimming removed 5 bases from V and 4 bases from J, with 14 bases in between. The CDR3 consists of 14 residues. This CDR3 reads CASSTEGLGETQYF. The DNA for the CDR3 is TGTGCCAGCAGCACAGAAGGTTTGGGAGAGACCCAGTACTTC.